This is a list of T cell receptor beta chains from one sample in a study of neoadjuvant anti-PD-1 for oral cavity cancer. The data were produced by immunoSEQ multiplex PCR, yet TCRdb's version contains in-frame clones alone and is incomplete. The sample records over 14,000 clones, 73% being singletons. Source: PBMCs, taken before nivolumab (anti-PD-1) treatment. These receptors all stem from a person between 40 and 79 years old with oral cavity squamous cell carcinoma. Each CDR3 is given with its conserved first and last residue. A D gene is named only where the DNA matches it firmly. Clone size is shown for a subset of rows, as once, few, many or a class of expanded clone.

size,V,D,J,CDR3,DNA
-,TRBV5-6,-,TRBJ1-2,CASSLGSAAYGYTF,TGTGCCAGCAGCTTAGGCTCCGCAGCTTATGGCTACACCTTC
-,TRBV9,-,TRBJ2-1,CASSVENNEQFF,TGTGCCAGCAGCGTAGAAAATAATGAGCAGTTCTTC
-,TRBV7-8,TRBD1,TRBJ2-1,CASSYVRDSEQFF,TGTGCCAGCAGCTACGTCAGGGACAGTGAGCAGTTCTTC
-,TRBV7-2,TRBD2,TRBJ2-7,CASSLGTSGRIGEQYF,TGTGCCAGCAGCTTAGGGACTAGCGGGAGAATCGGCGAGCAGTACTTC
-,TRBV11-2,-,TRBJ1-4,CASSPRQRFLGTNEKLFF,TGTGCCAGCAGCCCCCGACAGAGATTTCTGGGGACTAATGAAAAACTGTTTTTT
-,TRBV5-1,TRBD2,TRBJ2-3,CASSFGTSGTDTQYF,TGCGCCAGCAGCTTCGGGACTAGCGGGACAGATACGCAGTATTTT
-,TRBV11-2,-,TRBJ2-4,CASSLTYQGVNIQYF,TGTGCCAGCAGCTTAACGTATCAGGGTGTAAACATTCAGTACTTC
-,TRBV6-6,TRBD1,TRBJ2-3,CAGRQGTWDTQYF,TGTGCCGGAAGACAGGGGACATGGGATACGCAGTATTTT
-,TRBV11-2,-,TRBJ1-2,CASSLGTHLRQNYGYTF,TGTGCCAGCAGCTTAGGGACGCACTTGAGACAGAACTATGGCTACACCTTC
-,TRBV7-9,-,TRBJ1-5,CASSPGSLIGNQPQHF,TGTGCCAGCAGCCCTGGGTCCTTGATTGGCAATCAGCCCCAGCATTTT
-,TRBV4-1,-,TRBJ1-3,CASSQRQFSGNTIYF,TGCGCCAGCAGCCAACGACAGTTCTCTGGAAACACCATATATTTT
-,TRBV10-3,-,TRBJ1-1,CAINGGNTEAFF,TGTGCCATCAACGGGGGGAACACTGAAGCTTTCTTT
few,TRBV7-8,-,TRBJ2-7,CASSEDGGLSYEQYF,TGTGCCAGCAGCGAAGACGGAGGTTTATCCTACGAGCAGTACTTC
-,TRBV28,-,TRBJ2-3,CASKVSTDTQYF,TGTGCCAGCAAGGTCAGCACAGATACGCAGTATTTT
few,TRBV21-1,-,TRBJ1-2,CASRDQGGNGYTF,TGTGCCAGCAGGGATCAGGGGGGAAATGGCTACACCTTC
-,TRBV5-1,-,TRBJ2-5,CASKPQGSSQETQYF,TGCGCCAGCAAACCCCAGGGCAGTTCTCAAGAGACCCAGTACTTC
-,TRBV6-5,-,TRBJ2-2,CASSYSRADTGELFF,TGTGCCAGCAGTTACTCGAGGGCGGACACCGGGGAGCTGTTTTTT
once,TRBV27,-,TRBJ2-5,CASSKAFREQETQYF,TGTGCCAGCAGTAAAGCGTTCAGAGAACAAGAGACCCAGTACTTC
-,TRBV19,TRBD1,TRBJ1-6,CASSILTGPGSPLHF,TGTGCCAGTAGTATACTGACAGGGCCTGGGTCACCCCTCCACTTT
-,TRBV7-9,TRBD1,TRBJ1-4,CASSSGRQGDEKLFF,TGTGCCAGCAGCTCAGGTCGGCAGGGGGATGAAAAACTGTTTTTT
once,TRBV2,-,TRBJ2-2,CASSVSGRTGELFF,TGTGCCAGCAGTGTCTCGGGGCGCACCGGGGAGCTGTTTTTT
-,TRBV4-2,TRBD1,TRBJ2-2,CASSLYRGRNTGELFF,TGTGCCAGCAGCCTATACAGGGGGCGAAACACCGGGGAGCTGTTTTTT
-,TRBV18,-,TRBJ2-6,CASSPPRSGANVLTF,TGTGCCAGCTCACCACCGAGATCTGGGGCCAACGTCCTGACTTTC
-,TRBV9,-,TRBJ2-5,CASSPGRLSAETQYF,TGTGCCAGCAGCCCAGGACGGCTTTCGGCGGAGACCCAGTACTTC
-,TRBV4-1,TRBD1,TRBJ2-7,CASSQGQGTYEQYF,TGCGCCAGCAGCCAGGGACAGGGTACCTACGAGCAGTACTTC
once,TRBV19,TRBD2,TRBJ2-7,CASTAGTSGGSREQYF,TGTGCCAGTACCGCTGGGACTAGCGGGGGGTCGCGCGAGCAGTACTTC
-,TRBV19,-,TRBJ1-1,CASSRETRLLNTEAFF,TGTGCCAGTAGTCGGGAGACACGACTTTTGAACACTGAAGCTTTCTTT
-,TRBV25-1,-,TRBJ1-1,CASSELWGDTEAFF,TGTGCCAGCAGTGAATTGTGGGGGGACACTGAAGCTTTCTTT
-,TRBV5-8,-,TRBJ1-1,CASSSPGLKGTTEAFF,TGTGCCAGCAGCTCCCCTGGCCTCAAAGGGACCACTGAAGCTTTCTTT
few,TRBV10-1,-,TRBJ2-1,CASSEYWESHEQFF,TGCGCCAGCAGTGAGTATTGGGAATCCCATGAGCAGTTCTTC
-,TRBV12-2,-,TRBJ1-2,CASRSAAGQGGGYGYTF,TGTGCAAGTCGTTCTGCGGCGGGACAGGGGGGCGGCTATGGCTACACCTTC
few,TRBV19,TRBD1,TRBJ1-2,CASRGQGIAGYTF,TGTGCCAGTCGGGGACAGGGAATCGCTGGCTACACCTTC
-,TRBV4-1,TRBD1,TRBJ1-2,CASSQDREWGYTF,TGCGCCAGCAGCCAGGACAGGGAGTGGGGCTACACCTTC
-,TRBV27,TRBD1,TRBJ2-1,CASSPTDREREQFF,TGTGCCAGCAGCCCGACAGACAGGGAAAGGGAGCAGTTCTTC
-,TRBV9,-,TRBJ1-4,CASSPPTNEKLFF,TGTGCCAGCAGCCCACCAACTAATGAAAAACTGTTTTTT
few,TRBV6-1,-,TRBJ2-7,CASSFGYEQYF,TGTGCCAGCAGTTTTGGGTACGAGCAGTACTTC
-,TRBV28,-,TRBJ2-1,CASSLPPGFLYNEQFF,TGTGCCAGCAGTTTACCCCCCGGTTTCCTATACAATGAGCAGTTCTTC
-,TRBV7-9,-,TRBJ2-7,CASSRDGYEQYF,TGTGCCAGCAGCCGTGACGGCTACGAGCAGTACTTC
-,TRBV5-6,-,TRBJ1-2,CASSLLSGAGEGYTF,TGTGCCAGCAGCTTACTCTCGGGGGCTGGTGAGGGCTACACCTTC
-,TRBV25-1,-,TRBJ1-5,CASSRNSNQPQHF,TGTGCCAGCAGTAGGAATAGCAATCAGCCCCAGCATTTT
-,TRBV5-1,-,TRBJ2-1,CASSHGQKVDANEQFF,TGCGCCAGCAGCCATGGACAGAAGGTGGACGCCAATGAGCAGTTCTTC
few,TRBV6-1,-,TRBJ1-1,CASSDRGRAEAFF,TGTGCCAGCAGTGACAGGGGCCGAGCTGAAGCTTTCTTT
-,TRBV7-9,-,TRBJ2-7,CASSLIQGLDEQYF,TGTGCCAGCAGCTTAATTCAAGGGTTGGACGAGCAGTACTTC
few,TRBV5-5,-,TRBJ2-7,CASSPTGTLSYEQYF,TGTGCCAGCAGCCCCACAGGTACCCTCTCCTACGAGCAGTACTTC
-,TRBV28,-,TRBJ1-3,CASSKRALGTIYF,TGTGCCAGCAGTAAACGGGCGCTAGGAACCATATATTTT
-,TRBV19,-,TRBJ2-2,CASTLIWGRDTGELFF,TGTGCCAGTACCTTAATTTGGGGGCGCGACACCGGGGAGCTGTTTTTT
-,TRBV9,-,TRBJ2-5,CASSVGLEGRRASQYF,TGTGCCAGCAGCGTCGGGCTCGAGGGACGCCGTGCGTCCCAGTACTTC
few,TRBV6-6,-,TRBJ2-1,CASSAGGTEVFF,TGTGCCAGCAGTGCCGGGGGGACAGAGGTGTTCTTC
-,TRBV7-2,-,TRBJ2-7,CASSLVGQVHEQYF,TGTGCCAGCAGCTTAGTAGGGCAGGTCCACGAGCAGTACTTC
-,TRBV5-6,-,TRBJ2-2,CASSLALQGRRTGELFF,TGTGCCAGCAGCTTGGCCCTACAGGGACGTAGGACCGGGGAGCTGTTTTTT
-,TRBV4-1,-,TRBJ1-1,CASSQVVKDPTEAFF,TGCGCCAGCAGCCAAGTGGTAAAGGACCCCACTGAAGCTTTCTTT
once,TRBV7-9,TRBD1,TRBJ2-7,CASRSDRGVPYEQYF,TGTGCCAGCAGATCCGACAGGGGAGTCCCCTACGAGCAGTACTTC
few,TRBV29-1,TRBD1,TRBJ1-1,CSVVRGRVTEAFF,TGCAGCGTGGTCAGGGGGCGCGTCACTGAAGCTTTCTTT
-,TRBV6-5,-,TRBJ2-1,CASRSGTLYNEQFF,TGTGCCAGCAGATCCGGGACTCTCTACAATGAGCAGTTCTTC
-,TRBV5-1,TRBD1,TRBJ1-1,CASSLVGGQGEAFF,TGCGCCAGCAGCTTGGTGGGGGGACAGGGCGAGGCTTTCTTT
-,TRBV5-6,-,TRBJ2-7,CASNRASASYEQYF,TGTGCCAGCAATCGGGCTAGCGCTTCCTACGAGCAGTACTTC
-,TRBV29-1,-,TRBJ2-1,CSALLVSYNEQFF,TGCAGCGCCCTACTAGTCTCCTACAATGAGCAGTTCTTC